A selection of T cell receptor beta chains follows, all from one sample in a study of T cells in Graves' hyperthyroidism and ophthalmopathy. TCRdb itself ran the multiplex PCR reads through MiXCR, one entry per CDR3 protein. The data show some 440,000 distinct CDR3 sequences, with around a sixth seen just once and 13% to 15% held by the top ten. Specimen: blood. The source of these receptors is a woman between 18 and 29 years old with Graves' hyperthyroidism. Each CDR3 is given with its conserved first and last residue. The D gene is left open where the match is weak.

V	J	D	CDR3
TRBV5-1	TRBJ2-7	NA	CASSLALTAPYDEQYF
TRBV6-1	TRBJ2-7	TRBD2	CATLSGSGGPYEQYF
TRBV28	TRBJ2-3	TRBD2	CASPGPSGTTDTQYF
TRBV7-9	TRBJ1-5	TRBD1	CASSSGTGINQPQHF
TRBV3-1	TRBJ2-7	NA	CASSQASPLEQYF
TRBV12-3/TRBV12-4	TRBJ2-1	NA	CASSFWDNEQFF
TRBV5-1	TRBJ1-2	NA	CASSSPGGDYGYTF
TRBV20-1	TRBJ2-5	NA	CSARVAAEQYQETQYF
TRBV4-3	TRBJ2-1	TRBD2	CASSQDAGGIRMGEGNEQFF
TRBV11-3	TRBJ1-1	NA	CASSLGAPNTEAFF
TRBV5-1	TRBJ1-6	NA	CASSSDGLSPLHF
TRBV7-2	TRBJ2-4	TRBD2	CASSYRTSGGASLENIQYF
TRBV7-2	TRBJ1-2	NA	CASSLVGYGYTF
TRBV18	TRBJ1-5	NA	CASSSVRVSNQPQHF
TRBV6-1	TRBJ1-1	TRBD1	CASRTGGAGATEAFF
TRBV3-1	TRBJ1-3	NA	CASSPYSGNTIYF
TRBV5-1	TRBJ2-1	TRBD1	CASSSGTDCNEQFF
TRBV7-2	TRBJ2-7	TRBD2	CASSLAGTSVSYEQYF
TRBV20-1	TRBJ2-7	NA	CSAVLLGGDYEQYF
TRBV7-2	TRBJ1-2	NA	CASSLGRGAHGYTF
TRBV3-1	TRBJ1-1	NA	CASSQIASRVTEAFF
TRBV20-1	TRBJ1-2	NA	CSARPGPNNYGYTF
TRBV20-1	TRBJ2-7	NA	CSASEGGRPAEQYF
TRBV9	TRBJ1-2	NA	CASSVGEANYGYTF
TRBV18	TRBJ1-1	NA	CASSPRRGAKTEAFF
TRBV11-3	TRBJ1-4	TRBD1	CASSQGTGEGKYEKLFF
TRBV2	TRBJ1-6	NA	CASSVEGPLHF
TRBV4-1	TRBJ1-4	TRBD1	CASSQDRETEKLFF
TRBV7-6	TRBJ2-1	NA	CASSIRTGGSNEQFF
TRBV5-1	TRBJ2-5	NA	CASSLASKGETQYF
TRBV28	TRBJ2-3	TRBD2	CASQRELTTDTQYF
TRBV12-3/TRBV12-4	TRBJ2-2	NA	CASSTSGGGYALFF
TRBV6-1	TRBJ2-2	NA	CATARSRPGPGTGELFF
TRBV11-2	TRBJ2-1	NA	CASSGTASYNEQFF
TRBV4-1	TRBJ2-3	NA	CASSQEDYRTDTQYF
TRBV28	TRBJ2-3	TRBD2	CASSSGLVTDTQYF
TRBV29-1	TRBJ2-7	TRBD2	CSAVEERDLSYEQYF
TRBV10-1	TRBJ1-1	NA	CASSEGMRMNTEAFF
TRBV9	TRBJ2-3	NA	CASSVTLGQADTQYF
TRBV4-3	TRBJ2-2	TRBD1	CASSRGSGTGTGELFF
TRBV18	TRBJ2-1	NA	CASSLVWGQGDNEQFF
TRBV20-1	TRBJ1-4	NA	CSAGVGLSFGEKLFF
TRBV12-3/TRBV12-4	TRBJ2-1	NA	CASSLIQGSNNEQFF
TRBV11-2	TRBJ2-7	TRBD1	CASSLRTGPSSYEQYF